The sequence of this T cell receptor (beta chain) was determined in a study of T-cell memory formation after mild COVID-19 (dated by TCRdb to the early 2020s). About the full investigation: TCR sequence clusters from the two donors were largely donor specific. In a couple of donors, T-cell clones that expanded and contracted after mild COVID-19 were followed by sequencing TCRalpha and TCRbeta repertoires longitudinally. Two young, previously healthy adult volunteers, one female and one male, were included in the cohort.

General study outcomes and caveats: From day 15 to 85, contracting clones showed balanced CD4/CD8 phenotypes, whereas a second wave of clones that expanded from day 15 to 37 leaned towards CD4+. Some responding clones were detected in pre-infection memory, suggesting pre-existing cross-reactive memory T cells joined the SARS-CoV-2 response. Contracting CD4+ clones turned up mainly in the CM and EM memory subsets, whereas EMRA was where CD8+ clones were enriched. The second-wave clones that peaked on day 37 were not confirmed to be SARS-CoV-2 specific. Only a couple of mild cases were covered by the study, and larger cohorts that include severe cases with pre-infection samples were considered necessary.

Ficoll-Paque density gradient centrifugation was used to isolate PBMCs. A few counts support this clonotype. This receptor's antigen is unknown. Within one base of it there is no much larger clone, and no base qualities were kept. The sequencing machine was an Illumina NovaSeq 6000. cDNA libraries for TCRalpha and TCRbeta were prepared by 5'RACE using constant-segment primers, with sample barcodes and unique molecular identifiers added. Trizol reagent was used to extract RNA from every sample. The libraries were amplified in two PCR steps, and the second step added a second sample barcode and Illumina TruSeq adapters. Sequencing of the libraries was done on an Illumina NovaSeq, producing 2 x 150 bp paired-end reads. The source study handled its data this way. The reads were demultiplexed and collapsed into UMI-guided consensus sequences using migec v1.2.7. Using mixcr v2.1.11, UMI consensuses were aligned to TRA and TRB V and J templates and then assembled into clonotypes. A clonotype was counted as expanded or contracted only if both edgeR and NoisET called the change significant, with noise models trained on biological replicates. For edgeR calls, the thresholds were a false discovery rate-adjusted p below 0.01 and a log2 fold-change of 1. As an exploratory analysis of dynamics, max-normalized trajectories of the 1000 most abundant clonotypes were examined by PCA with hierarchical clustering. The CD4 or CD8 phenotype of responding clones was assigned using the separately sequenced CD4+ and CD8+ repertoires. The raw public reads went through TCRdb reprocessing: fastp at Q25, MiXCR clone calling, in-frame beta chains kept. Records with the same CDR3 protein are collapsed into one entry carrying the most frequent genes and DNA. For this entry, the V and J calls and clone size follow TCRdb and not the study's own pipeline. A total of 500,000 to 600,000 distinct CDR3 sequences appear in this sample, 18% of them only once. The top ten clones comprise approximately 12% of the sample.

According to the germline V gene, CDR1 reads SGHRS and CDR2 reads YFSETQ. CDR3 length: 17 amino acids, cysteine to phenylalanine. Only CDR3 DNA remains: 51 bases, in frame from the first base. V is clipped by 5 bases and J by 1 base, and the sequence between their germline boundaries is 20 bases long. Sequencing was done on a sample of PBMCs or a T cell subset sorted from them (not recorded which). The clonotype comes from an adult woman who had mild COVID-19 (a few samples of this study predate the infection). The sample titles of this study are shuffled in the database, so cell type and time point are left out; the donor was told from shared clones. The chain couples TRBV5-1 to TRBJ2-3; no D gene can be assigned with confidence. DNA sequence: TGCGCCAGCAGTCCGGGCCGCCTCTCTGGGGGCACAGATACGCAGTATTTT. Its translation is CASSPGRLSGGTDTQYF.